The present T cell receptor (beta chain) was sequenced within a study of OX40 agonist ivuxolimab in advanced cancers. Background on the study: Anti-PD-1, anti-PD-L1 or anti-CTLA-4 therapy given earlier was allowed, and approximately 40% had some.

V shed 1 base and J shed 1 base, with 10 bases lying between them. Looked up from germline, CDR1 is MGHRA and CDR2 is YSYEKL. The CDR3 length is 15 residues. Notes on the study in general: Expanded peripheral T-cell antigen specificity went undetermined.

Clones were read by immunoSEQ multiplex PCR, and TCRdb kept only the in-frame ones, dropping some. The table has 14,000 to 15,000 clones, about 89% seen once. This clone showed up just a few times. Its antigen is not known. V gene TRBV4-1 combines with J gene TRBJ1-2; D not certain. This receptor was taken from an adult with an advanced solid tumor such as melanoma, head and neck, liver or kidney cancer. The sample consisted of CD4+ or CD8+ T cells sorted from blood, taken in a trial of the OX40 agonist ivuxolimab. The CDR3: CASSQAPGGNYGYTF. The CDR3 coding sequence is TGCGCCAGCAGCCAAGCGCCGGGTGGTAACTATGGCTACACCTTC.